This entry is about one T cell receptor beta chain. This sample was included in a study of blood T cell repertoires in COVID-19. Turning to the study itself: Samples representing acute and convalescent COVID-19 were sourced from the United States, Italy and Spain.

Per the original methods: It was from reference gene primer amplification that nucleated cell counts were estimated. Produced via immunoSEQ multiplex PCR; TCRdb's table is partial and in-frame only. The V and J calls and clone size come from that table; D and trimming were worked out from the DNA. The sample yields 300,000 to 400,000 clones, over 80% seen once. Followed longitudinally, the Seattle patients had been enrolled during active infection. The CDR3 runs 14 residues. V was shortened by 5 bases and J by 1 base, with 11 bases between the two germline ends. Germline CDR1 reads MDHEN; CDR2 reads SYDVKM.

This rearrangement joins TRBV28 to TRBJ1-1; D is undetermined. The material sequenced was peripheral blood. The clonotype was recovered from a young man with COVID-19, enrolled during active disease. The CDR3, as DNA: TGTGCCAGCAGTCAGACTTGGAAGAACACTGAAGCTTTCTTT. Translated, it gives CASSQTWKNTEAFF.